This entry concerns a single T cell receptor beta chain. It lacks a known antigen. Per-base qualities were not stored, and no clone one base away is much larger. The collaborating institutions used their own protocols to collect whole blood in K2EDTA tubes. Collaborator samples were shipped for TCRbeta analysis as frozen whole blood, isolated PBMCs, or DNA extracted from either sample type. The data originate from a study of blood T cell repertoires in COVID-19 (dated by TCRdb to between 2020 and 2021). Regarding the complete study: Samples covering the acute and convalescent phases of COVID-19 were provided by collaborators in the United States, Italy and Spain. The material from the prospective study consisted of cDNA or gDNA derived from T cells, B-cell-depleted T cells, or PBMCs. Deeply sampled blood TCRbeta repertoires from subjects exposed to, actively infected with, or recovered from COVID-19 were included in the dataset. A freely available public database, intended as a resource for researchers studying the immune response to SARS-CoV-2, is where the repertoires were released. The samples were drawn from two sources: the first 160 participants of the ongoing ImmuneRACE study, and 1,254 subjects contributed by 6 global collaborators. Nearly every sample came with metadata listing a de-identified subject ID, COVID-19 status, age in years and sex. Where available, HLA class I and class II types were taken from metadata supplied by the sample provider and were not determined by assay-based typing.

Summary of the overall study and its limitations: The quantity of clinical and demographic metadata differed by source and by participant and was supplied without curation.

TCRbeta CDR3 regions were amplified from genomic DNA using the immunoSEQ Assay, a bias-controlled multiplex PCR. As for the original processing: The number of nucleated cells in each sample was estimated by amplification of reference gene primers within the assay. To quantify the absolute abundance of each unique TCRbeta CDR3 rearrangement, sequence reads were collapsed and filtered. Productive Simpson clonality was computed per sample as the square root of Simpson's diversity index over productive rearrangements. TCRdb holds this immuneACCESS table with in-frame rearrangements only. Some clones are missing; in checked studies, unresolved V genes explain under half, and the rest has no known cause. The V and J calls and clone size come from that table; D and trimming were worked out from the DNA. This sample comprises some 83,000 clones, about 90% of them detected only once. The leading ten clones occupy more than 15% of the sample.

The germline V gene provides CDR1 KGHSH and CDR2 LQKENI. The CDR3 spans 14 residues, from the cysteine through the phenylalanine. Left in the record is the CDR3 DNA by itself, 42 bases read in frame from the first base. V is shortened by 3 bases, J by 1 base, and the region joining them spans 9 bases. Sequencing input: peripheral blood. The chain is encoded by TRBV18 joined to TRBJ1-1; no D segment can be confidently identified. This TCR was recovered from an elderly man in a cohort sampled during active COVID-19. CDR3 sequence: CASSPSTRNTEAFF. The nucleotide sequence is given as TGTGCCAGCTCACCCTCGACAAGGAACACTGAAGCTTTCTTT.